The rows below give T cell receptor beta chains drawn from one sample of a study of cytomegalovirus exposure and HLA in healthy donors. Sequencing used immunoSEQ multiplex PCR; TCRdb keeps in-frame clones, though not all of them. The sample has under 150,000 clones, over 60% seen once. Sample: PBMCs. All receptors derive from a middle-aged man in good health and CMV-seronegative. Each CDR3 is given with its conserved first and last residue. The order of the fields is V gene, J gene, D gene, clone size, CDR3 protein, CDR3 DNA. A D gene is named only where the DNA matches it firmly. A row's size may be missing; if present it is once, few, many or a size class.

>TRBV19|TRBJ2-6|.|.
CASSITRGDGANVLTF
TGTGCCAGTAGTATCACCAGGGGTGACGGGGCCAACGTCCTGACTTTC
>TRBV7-6|TRBJ2-7|TRBD1|once
CASSPEVTGVRYF
TGTGCCAGCAGCCCCGAAGTGACAGGGGTACGGTACTTC
>TRBV18|TRBJ2-1|.|.
CASSPQRYNEQFF
TGTGCCAGCTCACCACAGAGATACAATGAGCAGTTCTTC
>TRBV30|TRBJ2-2|.|.
CAWSVNPSGELFF
TGTGCCTGGAGTGTTAATCCGTCCGGGGAGCTGTTTTTT
>TRBV7-2|TRBJ1-2|.|.
CASSLAGYGYTF
TGTGCCAGCAGCTTAGCCGGGTATGGCTACACCTTC
>TRBV5-1|TRBJ1-4|.|.
CASSLVGRVPDEKLFF
TGCGCCAGCAGCTTGGTGGGCAGGGTGCCTGATGAAAAACTGTTTTTT
>TRBV5-4|TRBJ2-1|.|.
CASSPRDFYNEQFF
TGTGCCAGCAGCCCCCGGGACTTCTACAATGAGCAGTTCTTC
>TRBV7-2|TRBJ2-7|TRBD2|.
CASSLIVAGGSDEQYF
TGTGCCAGCAGCTTAATTGTCGCGGGAGGGTCTGACGAGCAGTACTTC
>TRBV10-3|TRBJ1-2|.|few
CAISGQNYGYTF
TGTGCCATCAGTGGGCAGAACTATGGCTACACCTTC
>TRBV6-1|TRBJ2-7|.|.
CASTQTRPPDEQYF
TGTGCCAGCACCCAGACTAGACCCCCTGACGAGCAGTACTTC
>TRBV6-1|TRBJ1-5|TRBD1|.
CASHRDRANQPQNF
TGTGCCAGTCACCGGGACAGGGCTAATCAGCCCCAGAATTTT
>TRBV4-3|TRBJ2-7|.|.
CASSQDFGSSYEQYF
TGCGCCAGCAGCCAAGATTTTGGTAGCTCCTACGAGCAGTACTTC
>TRBV7-8|TRBJ2-3|TRBD2|once
CASRPWGLAGTKDTDTQYF
TGTGCCAGCCGGCCGTGGGGACTAGCGGGAACGAAAGACACAGATACGCAGTATTTT
>TRBV5-5|TRBJ2-7|TRBD2|few
CASSPTSRISYEQYF
TGTGCCAGCAGCCCGACTAGCAGAATCTCCTACGAGCAGTACTTC
>TRBV6-1|TRBJ2-7|.|few
CASSEGGASDEQYF
TGTGCCAGCAGTGAAGGGGGCGCTTCGGACGAGCAGTACTTC
>TRBV5-1|TRBJ2-3|TRBD2|.
CASSLSWTSGNVDTQYF
TGCGCCAGCAGCCTTTCATGGACTAGCGGGAACGTGGATACGCAGTATTTT
>TRBV14|TRBJ1-2|.|.
CASSLSGVNYGYTF
TGTGCCAGCAGCCTTTCAGGGGTTAACTATGGCTACACCTTC
>TRBV30|TRBJ2-3|TRBD2|.
CAWRSSGNTDTQYF
TGTGCCTGGAGGTCTAGCGGGAACACAGATACGCAGTATTTT
>TRBV5-6|TRBJ1-1|.|once
CASSQGLPQVAGAFF
TGTGCCAGCAGCCAAGGACTTCCACAAGTGGCTGGAGCTTTCTTT
>TRBV2|TRBJ1-1|.|few
CASSDSTLNTEAFF
TGTGCCAGCAGCGATTCCACACTGAACACTGAAGCTTTCTTT
>TRBV11-2|TRBJ2-7|TRBD1|.
CASSLTQGAHEQYF
TGTGCCAGCAGCTTGACCCAGGGGGCCCACGAGCAGTACTTC
>TRBV18|TRBJ2-5|TRBD2|.
CASSASGGARETQYF
TGTGCCAGCTCGGCTAGCGGGGGGGCCCGGGAGACCCAGTACTTC
>TRBV30|TRBJ1-1|.|once
CAWPPQTGAILNTEAFF
TGTGCCTGGCCCCCGCAGACAGGAGCTATTCTGAACACTGAAGCTTTCTTT
>TRBV6-1|TRBJ1-4|.|once
CASSVPLGVKGQTNEKLFF
TGTGCCAGCAGTGTCCCATTAGGGGTGAAGGGGCAGACTAATGAAAAACTGTTTTTT
>TRBV28|TRBJ1-5|.|.
CASTQGPYSNQPQHF
TGTGCCAGCACCCAGGGGCCATATAGCAATCAGCCCCAGCATTTT
>TRBV10-3|TRBJ2-7|TRBD2|once
CAISDEKTGGPNEQYF
TGTGCCATCAGCGACGAGAAAACGGGAGGGCCGAACGAGCAGTACTTC
>TRBV5-1|TRBJ1-1|.|.
CASSARQLNTEAFF
TGCGCCAGCAGCGCCAGACAGTTGAACACTGAAGCTTTCTTT
>TRBV28|TRBJ1-5|TRBD1|.
CASSLGQGNQPQHF
TGTGCCAGCAGTTTGGGACAGGGCAATCAGCCCCAGCATTTT
>TRBV11-2|TRBJ2-5|TRBD2|.
CASSFRAGGSWAQYF
TGTGCCAGCAGCTTCCGAGCGGGGGGGTCCTGGGCCCAGTACTTC
>TRBV7-9|TRBJ2-3|TRBD1|.
CASSTYRGRSTDTQYF
TGTGCCAGCAGCACCTACAGGGGGCGCAGCACAGATACGCAGTATTTT
>TRBV5-8|TRBJ1-6|.|.
CASSFIGSPLHF
TGTGCCAGCAGCTTCATCGGTTCACCCCTCCACTTT
>TRBV18|TRBJ1-1|.|.
CASSPQGRGTEAFF
TGTGCCAGCTCACCACAGGGAAGGGGCACTGAAGCTTTCTTT
>TRBV28|TRBJ2-1|.|.
CASSSRTASSYNEQFF
TGTGCCAGCAGTTCCCGGACAGCAAGCTCCTACAATGAGCAGTTCTTC
>TRBV9|TRBJ1-5|TRBD1|.
CASSEQGAEQPQHF
TGTGCCAGCAGCGAACAGGGGGCGGAACAGCCCCAGCATTTT
>TRBV30|TRBJ2-1|TRBD1|.
CAWKGAHNEQFF
TGTGCCTGGAAGGGGGCACACAATGAGCAGTTCTTC
>TRBV18|TRBJ1-5|.|.
CASSPGKGSGQPQHF
TGTGCCAGCTCACCCGGAAAGGGGTCGGGTCAGCCCCAGCATTTT
>TRBV15|TRBJ2-5|TRBD2|.
CATSKSGRGGKDF
TGTGCCACCAGCAAAAGCGGGAGGGGGGGCAAGGACTTC
>TRBV28|TRBJ2-1|TRBD2|.
CASKVYGRGTSGYNEQFF
TGTGCCAGCAAAGTTTACGGAAGGGGGACTAGTGGGTACAATGAGCAGTTCTTC
>TRBV27|TRBJ2-5|TRBD2|.
CASSRYGGTTETQYF
TGTGCCAGCAGCCGTTATGGCGGGACTACGGAGACCCAGTACTTC
>TRBV5-1|TRBJ2-2|TRBD1|.
CASSPGTGRGGELFF
TGCGCCAGCAGCCCGGGGACAGGGCGGGGCGGGGAGCTGTTTTTT
>TRBV5-1|TRBJ1-1|TRBD1|.
CASRPQGALTEAFF
TGCGCCAGCCGACCACAGGGGGCGCTGACTGAAGCTTTCTTT
>TRBV14|TRBJ1-4|.|.
CASSQVPTEKLFF
TGTGCCAGCAGCCAAGTCCCGACAGAAAAACTGTTTTTT
>TRBV6-5|TRBJ2-1|.|.
CASSTPREQFF
TGTGCCAGCAGCACTCCTCGGGAGCAGTTCTTC
>TRBV13|TRBJ2-5|.|.
CASSTGDQETQYF
TGTGCCAGCAGCACGGGGGACCAAGAGACCCAGTACTTC